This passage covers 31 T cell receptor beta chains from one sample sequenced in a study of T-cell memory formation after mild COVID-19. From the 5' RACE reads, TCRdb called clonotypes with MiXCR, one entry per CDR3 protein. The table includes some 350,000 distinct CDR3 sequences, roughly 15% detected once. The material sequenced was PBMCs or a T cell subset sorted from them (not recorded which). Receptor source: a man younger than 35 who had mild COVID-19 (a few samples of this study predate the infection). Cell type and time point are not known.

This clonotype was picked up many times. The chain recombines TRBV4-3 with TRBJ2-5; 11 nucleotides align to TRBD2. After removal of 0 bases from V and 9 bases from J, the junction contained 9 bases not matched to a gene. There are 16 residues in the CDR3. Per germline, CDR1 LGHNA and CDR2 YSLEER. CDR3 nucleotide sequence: TGCGCCAGCAGCCAAGAGCCGCCCACTAGCGGGGGCTCCCAGTACTTC. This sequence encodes CASSQEPPTSGGSQYF.

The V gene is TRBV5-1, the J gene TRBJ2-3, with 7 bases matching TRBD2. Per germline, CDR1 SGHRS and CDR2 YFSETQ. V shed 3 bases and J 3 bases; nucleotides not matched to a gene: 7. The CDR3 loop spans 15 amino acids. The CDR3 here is CASSSAGGGTDTQYF. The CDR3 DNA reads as TGCGCCAGCAGCTCCGCGGGCGGGGGAACAGATACGCAGTATTTT.

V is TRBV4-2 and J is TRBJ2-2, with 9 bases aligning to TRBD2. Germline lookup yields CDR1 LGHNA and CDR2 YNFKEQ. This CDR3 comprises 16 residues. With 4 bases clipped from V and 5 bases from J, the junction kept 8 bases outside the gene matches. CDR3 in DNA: TGTGCCAGCAGCCCCACCGCGGGGGGGCGAACCGGGGAGCTGTTTTTT. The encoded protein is CASSPTAGGRTGELFF.

This CDR3 reads CASRGGTGGTGELFF. The CDR3 DNA reads TGTGCCAGCAGGGGCGGGACAGGGGGCACCGGGGAGCTGTTTTTT. V is TRBV9 and J is TRBJ2-2, with 11 bases matching TRBD1. Germline values: CDR1 SGDLS, CDR2 YYNGEE. The CDR3 totals 15 residues. V shed 5 bases and J 4 bases; nucleotides not matched to a gene: 4.

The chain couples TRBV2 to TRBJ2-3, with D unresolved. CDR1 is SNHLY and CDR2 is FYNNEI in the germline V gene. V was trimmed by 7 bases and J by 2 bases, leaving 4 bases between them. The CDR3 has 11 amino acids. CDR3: CASTYTDTQYF. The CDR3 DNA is TGTGCCAGCACCTACACAGATACGCAGTATTTT.

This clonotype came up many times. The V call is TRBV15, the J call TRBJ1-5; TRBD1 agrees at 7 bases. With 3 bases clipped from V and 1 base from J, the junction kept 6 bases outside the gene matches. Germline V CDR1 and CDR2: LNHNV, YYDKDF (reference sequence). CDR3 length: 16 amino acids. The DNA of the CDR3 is TGTGCCACCAGCAGGACAGGGCCCGGGAGCAATCAGCCCCAGCATTTT. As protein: CATSRTGPGSNQPQHF.

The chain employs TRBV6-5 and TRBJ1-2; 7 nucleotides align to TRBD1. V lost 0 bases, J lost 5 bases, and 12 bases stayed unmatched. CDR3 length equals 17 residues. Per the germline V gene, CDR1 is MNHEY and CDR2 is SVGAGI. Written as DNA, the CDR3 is TGTGCCAGCAGTTACTCGACCGGGAGCCTCAGGGGGTATGGCTACACCTTC. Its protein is CASSYSTGSLRGYGYTF.

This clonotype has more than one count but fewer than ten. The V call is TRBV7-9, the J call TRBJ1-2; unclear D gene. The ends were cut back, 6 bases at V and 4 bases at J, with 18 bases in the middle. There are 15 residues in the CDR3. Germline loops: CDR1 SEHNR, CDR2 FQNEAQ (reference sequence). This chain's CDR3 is CASRRERGVTYGYTF. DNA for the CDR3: TGTGCCAGCAGGAGGGAGCGCGGGGTCACCTATGGCTACACCTTC.

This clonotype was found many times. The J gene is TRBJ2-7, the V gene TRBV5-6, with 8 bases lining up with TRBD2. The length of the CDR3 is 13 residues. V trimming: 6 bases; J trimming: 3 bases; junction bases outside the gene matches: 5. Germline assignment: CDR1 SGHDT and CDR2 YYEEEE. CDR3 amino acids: CASNTRGGYEQYV. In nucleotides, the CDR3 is TGTGCCAGCAACACTCGGGGGGGCTACGAGCAGTACGTC.

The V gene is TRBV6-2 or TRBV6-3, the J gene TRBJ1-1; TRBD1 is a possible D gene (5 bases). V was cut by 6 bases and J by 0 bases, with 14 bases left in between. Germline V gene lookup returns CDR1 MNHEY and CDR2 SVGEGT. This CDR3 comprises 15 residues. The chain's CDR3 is CASSEGTRVNTEAFF. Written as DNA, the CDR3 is TGTGCCAGCAGCGAAGGGACGCGTGTGAACACTGAAGCTTTCTTT.

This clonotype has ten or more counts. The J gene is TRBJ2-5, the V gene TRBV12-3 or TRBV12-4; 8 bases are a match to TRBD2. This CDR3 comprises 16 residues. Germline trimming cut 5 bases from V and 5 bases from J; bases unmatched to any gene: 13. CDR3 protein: CASSPGGATGSETQYF. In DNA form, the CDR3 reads TGTGCCAGCAGTCCCGGGGGGGCCACAGGGAGCGAGACCCAGTACTTC.

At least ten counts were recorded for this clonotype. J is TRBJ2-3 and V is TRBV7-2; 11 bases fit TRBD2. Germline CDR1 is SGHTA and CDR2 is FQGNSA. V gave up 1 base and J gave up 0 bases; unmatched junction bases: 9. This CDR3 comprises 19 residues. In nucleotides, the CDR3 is TGTGCCAGCAGCTTAGGGCTAGCGGGGGGCCCTTCTAGCACAGATACGCAGTATTTT. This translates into CASSLGLAGGPSSTDTQYF.

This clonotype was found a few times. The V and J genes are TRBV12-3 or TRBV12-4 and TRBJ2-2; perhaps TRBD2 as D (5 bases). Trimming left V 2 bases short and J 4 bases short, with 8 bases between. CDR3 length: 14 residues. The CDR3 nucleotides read TGTGCCAGCAGTTTATTTGCGGGCACCGGGGAGCTGTTTTTT. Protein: CASSLFAGTGELFF.

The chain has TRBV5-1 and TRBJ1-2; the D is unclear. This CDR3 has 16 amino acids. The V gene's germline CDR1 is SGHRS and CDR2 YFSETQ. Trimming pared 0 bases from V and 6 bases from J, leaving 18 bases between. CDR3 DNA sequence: TGCGCCAGCAGCTTGGACCTAACTGGAGTCCCGGATGGCTACACCTTC. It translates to CASSLDLTGVPDGYTF.

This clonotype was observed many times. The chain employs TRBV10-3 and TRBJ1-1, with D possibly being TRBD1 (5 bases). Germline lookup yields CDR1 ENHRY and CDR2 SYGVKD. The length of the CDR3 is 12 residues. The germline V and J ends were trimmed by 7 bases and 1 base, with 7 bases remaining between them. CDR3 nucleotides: TGTGCCATCATGGGGACGAACACTGAAGCTTTCTTT. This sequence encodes CAIMGTNTEAFF.

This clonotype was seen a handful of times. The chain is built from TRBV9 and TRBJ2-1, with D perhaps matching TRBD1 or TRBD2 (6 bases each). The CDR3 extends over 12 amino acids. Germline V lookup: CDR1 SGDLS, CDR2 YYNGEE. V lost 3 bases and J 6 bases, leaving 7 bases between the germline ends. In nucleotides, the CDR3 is TGTGCCAGCAGCGGGGGGGCCAATGAGCAGTTCTTC. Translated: CASSGGANEQFF.

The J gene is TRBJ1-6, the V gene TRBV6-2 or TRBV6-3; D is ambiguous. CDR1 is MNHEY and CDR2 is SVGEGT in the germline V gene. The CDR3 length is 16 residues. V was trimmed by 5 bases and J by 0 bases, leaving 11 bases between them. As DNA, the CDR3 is TGTGCCAGCAGTCCGACTGGAAGCTCCTATAATTCACCCCTCCACTTT. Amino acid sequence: CASSPTGSSYNSPLHF.

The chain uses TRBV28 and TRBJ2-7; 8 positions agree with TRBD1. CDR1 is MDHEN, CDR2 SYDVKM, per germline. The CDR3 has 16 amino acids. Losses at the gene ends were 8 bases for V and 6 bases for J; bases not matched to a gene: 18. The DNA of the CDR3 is TGTGCCAGCCCCCCCCTCCCGGGACAGGTAAAGTGCGAGCAGTACGTC. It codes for CASPPLPGQVKCEQYV.

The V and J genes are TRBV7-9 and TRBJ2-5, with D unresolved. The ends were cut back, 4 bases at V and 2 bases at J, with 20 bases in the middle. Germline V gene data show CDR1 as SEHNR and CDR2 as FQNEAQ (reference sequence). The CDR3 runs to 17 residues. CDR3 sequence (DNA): TGTGCCAGCAGCTCTCAAATTGGCGGCTCCGAACAAGAGACCCAGTACTTC. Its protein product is CASSSQIGGSEQETQYF.

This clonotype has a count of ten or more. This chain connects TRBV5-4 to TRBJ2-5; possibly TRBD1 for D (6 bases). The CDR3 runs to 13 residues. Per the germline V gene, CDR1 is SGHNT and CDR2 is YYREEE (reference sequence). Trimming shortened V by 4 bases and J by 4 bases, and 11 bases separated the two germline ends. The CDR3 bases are TGTGCCAGCAGCGTACAGGGCGGAGAGACCCAGTACTTC. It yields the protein CASSVQGGETQYF.

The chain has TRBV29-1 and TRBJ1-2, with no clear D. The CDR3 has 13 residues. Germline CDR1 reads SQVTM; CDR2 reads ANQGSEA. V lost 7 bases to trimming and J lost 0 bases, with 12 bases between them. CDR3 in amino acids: CSAPQPSNYGYTF. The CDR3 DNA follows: TGCAGCGCCCCACAGCCTTCTAACTATGGCTACACCTTC.

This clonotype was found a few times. The CDR3 nucleotides read TGTGCCAGCAGTCGTACTAGCGGGGGGGCCCCAGAGACCCAGTACTTC. It codes for CASSRTSGGAPETQYF. V is TRBV12-3 or TRBV12-4 and J is TRBJ2-5, with 13 bases fitting TRBD2. CDR3 length equals 16 residues. The V segment lost 5 bases and the J segment 4 bases; nucleotides outside the gene matches: 7.

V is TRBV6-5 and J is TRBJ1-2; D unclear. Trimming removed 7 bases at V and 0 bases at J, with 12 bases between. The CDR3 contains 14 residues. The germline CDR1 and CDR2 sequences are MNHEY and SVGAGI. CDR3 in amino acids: CASNNEGSNYGYTF. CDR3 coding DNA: TGTGCCAGCAATAATGAGGGTTCTAACTATGGCTACACCTTC.

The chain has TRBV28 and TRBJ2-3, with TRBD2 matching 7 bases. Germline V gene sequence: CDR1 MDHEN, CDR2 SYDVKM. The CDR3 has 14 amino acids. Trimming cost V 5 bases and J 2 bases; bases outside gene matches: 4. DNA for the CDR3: TGTGCCAGCAGTCTGGGGGGGGTCACAGATACGCAGTATTTT. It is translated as CASSLGGVTDTQYF.

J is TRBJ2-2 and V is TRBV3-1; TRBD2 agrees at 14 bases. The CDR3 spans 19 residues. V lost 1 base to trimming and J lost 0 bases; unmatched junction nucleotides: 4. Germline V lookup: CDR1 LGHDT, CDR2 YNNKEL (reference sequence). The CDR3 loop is CASSQGGLAGGSNTGELFF. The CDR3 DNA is TGTGCCAGCAGCCAAGGCGGACTAGCGGGGGGCTCGAACACCGGGGAGCTGTTTTTT.

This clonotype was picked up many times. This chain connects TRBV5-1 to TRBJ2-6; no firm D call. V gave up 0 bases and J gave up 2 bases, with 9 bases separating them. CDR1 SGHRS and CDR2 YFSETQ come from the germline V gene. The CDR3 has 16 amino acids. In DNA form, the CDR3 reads TGCGCCAGCAGCTTGGAGGTCGTGCCTGGGGCCAACGTCCTGACTTTC. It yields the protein CASSLEVVPGANVLTF.

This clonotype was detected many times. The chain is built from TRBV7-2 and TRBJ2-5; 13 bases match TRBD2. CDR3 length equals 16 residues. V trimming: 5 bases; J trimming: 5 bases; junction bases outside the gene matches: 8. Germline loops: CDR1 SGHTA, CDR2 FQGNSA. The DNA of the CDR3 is TGTGCCAGCAGCCGAAGTGAGGGACTAGCGGGGGAGACCCAGTACTTC. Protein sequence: CASSRSEGLAGETQYF.

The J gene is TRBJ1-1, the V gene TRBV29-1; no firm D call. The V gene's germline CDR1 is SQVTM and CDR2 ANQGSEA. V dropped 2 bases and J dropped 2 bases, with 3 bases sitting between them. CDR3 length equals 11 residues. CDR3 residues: CSVESNTEAFF. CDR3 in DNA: TGCAGCGTTGAATCCAACACTGAAGCTTTCTTT.

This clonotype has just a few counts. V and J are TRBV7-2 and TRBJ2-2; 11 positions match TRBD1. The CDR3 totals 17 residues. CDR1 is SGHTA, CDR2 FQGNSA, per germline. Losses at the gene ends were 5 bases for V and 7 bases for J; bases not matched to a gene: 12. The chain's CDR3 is CASSLSQDRGRNGELFF. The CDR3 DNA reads TGTGCCAGCAGCCTATCCCAGGACAGGGGGCGAAACGGGGAGCTGTTTTTT.

Here the CDR3 reads CATSDRDREGTYEQYF. The CDR3 DNA reads TGTGCCACCAGTGACAGGGACAGGGAGGGAACCTACGAGCAGTACTTC. The chain carries TRBV24-1 and TRBJ2-7; the match to TRBD1 covers 9 bases. Germline CDR1 and CDR2: KGHDR and SFDVKD. The CDR3 extends over 16 amino acids. The V gene end was trimmed by 4 bases and the J gene end by 2 bases; junction bases not matched to a gene: 8.

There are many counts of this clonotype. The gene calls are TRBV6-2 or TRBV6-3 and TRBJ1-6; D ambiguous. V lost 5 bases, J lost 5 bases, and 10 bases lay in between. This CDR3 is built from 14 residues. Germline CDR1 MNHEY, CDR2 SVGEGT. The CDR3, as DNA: TGTGCCAGCAGTGATGGACTGGATAATTCACCCCTCCACTTT. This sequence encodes CASSDGLDNSPLHF.